The clone carrying this T cell receptor beta chain was picked up a small number of times. From the RT-PCR reads, TCRdb called clonotypes with MiXCR, one entry per CDR3 protein. The data contain 17,000 or so distinct CDR3 sequences, under 30% of them singletons. The sample comes from a study of patients and donors after allogeneic stem cell transplantation. In germline, CDR1 is MGHRA, CDR2 YSYEKL. The CDR3 runs 17 residues. Trimming shortened V by 1 base and J by 0 bases, and 10 bases separated the two germline ends. Sequenced input: blood, either unsorted or a sorted T cell fraction (not recorded which). This sequence originates from a human donor who was either an allogeneic HSCT recipient or a stem cell or donor lymphocyte infusion donor (not recorded which). It is not recorded whose cells these are; they may come from a transplant donor. The gene calls are TRBV4-1 and TRBJ1-6; no clear D gene. DNA of the CDR3: TGCGCCAGCAGCCAAGTCCTAAGGAGCTCCTATAATTCACCCCTCCACTTT. It translates to CASSQVLRSSYNSPLHF.